This T cell receptor beta chain was documented in a study of T cells in Graves' hyperthyroidism and ophthalmopathy (dated 2019 in TCRdb). Turning to the overall study: Peripheral blood was sampled at the time of initial diagnosis, prior to any treatment. To identify TCR V-J signatures that set the groups apart, the researchers used a discovery cohort of more than 95 patients, made up of some 41 with Graves' ophthalmopathy and some 56 with stable Graves' hyperthyroidism. An independent validation cohort of around 19 hyperthyroidism patients and approximately 16 patients who later progressed to ophthalmopathy tested prospective prediction of ophthalmopathy. For training and testing, the 95 to 100 patients in the discovery cohort were randomly divided in a 7:3 ratio. Thyroid tissue and blood T-cell repertoires from six or seven Graves' hyperthyroidism patients were also compared in the study. Following sampling, methimazole starting at 30 mg daily was given to hyperthyroidism patients, and high-dose intravenous methylprednisolone was given to ophthalmopathy patients. The paper describes TCR Vbeta CDR3 sequencing of 120 to 150 peripheral blood samples, made up of about 41 ophthalmopathy patients, 70 to 75 hyperthyroidism patients and 17 progressor patients. What the authors observed across the whole study: Sample size was not statistically predetermined, and investigators were not blinded to group allocation. In validation, progression to ophthalmopathy was predicted by the model with roughly 69% sensitivity and roughly 76% specificity, a median of about 6 months before onset. Most expanded thyroid clonotypes (frequency above 0.001) were also found in blood, which suggests that blood repertoires may mirror thyroid immune responses. A model built on a 13 V-J signature distinguished ophthalmopathy from stable hyperthyroidism, reaching roughly 88% sensitivity and about 81% specificity in cross-validation and 80%/75% in testing.

The table lists this clonotype with many counts. Its antigen is currently not known. The input lacks base qualities; no much larger clone sits a single base away. Ophthalmopathy patients had moderately to severely active disease, with a Clinical Activity Score of 3 or more, a NOSPECS grade of 4 or more, and a disease duration of less than 3 months. Any patient with an uncontrolled infection, another autoimmune disease, pregnancy or lactation was excluded. Clinical symptoms, serum thyroxine and TRAb, thyroid ultrasound, and orbital computed tomography formed the basis for the diagnoses. PBMCs were separated from roughly 10 ml of fresh peripheral blood using Ficoll-Paque density gradient centrifugation. Total RNA was extracted using Trizol reagent, and RNA quality was assessed on an Agilent 2100 Bioanalyzer. The germline V end is reduced by 7 bases and the J end by 0 bases; junction bases left unmatched: 6. CDR1 and CDR2, per the germline V gene, are MDHEN and SYDVKM. The CDR3 contains 15 residues, cysteine and phenylalanine counted. Kept here is only the CDR3 DNA, which spans 45 bases and is read in frame from base 1.

The TCR beta CDR3 regions were amplified from RNA transcripts. A first-round RT-PCR of the TCR CDR3 used the HTBI primer set with the Qiagen OneStep RT-PCR kit. The libraries were constructed in a second round of multiplex PCR and then size-selected and purified. Libraries were sequenced paired-end with 100 bp reads on an Illumina HiSeq2000. The authors processed their data as follows. Raw data were processed with SOAPnuke, discarding reads with adapters, uncalled bases, mean Phred below 15, or no exact constant-primer or identifier match. COPE v1.2.5 was used to merge the high-quality paired reads, and each unique nucleotide sequence was defined as a clonotype. MiTCR v1.1 was used to align the clonotypes against IMGT TRBV, TRBD and TRBJ reference segments. The analysis was restricted to V-J combinations with a frequency above 0.0001, which together covered 98% to 99.2% of the repertoires. A TCS score was defined as the ratio of F50 (clonal expansion) to E x V (chaos), with BLOSUM62-based TCRdist applied between CDR3 peptides within each V-J. Welch's t-statistics and random forest reduced several hundred V-J features to 10 to 15, which were used in a naive Bayes classifier (R e1071). Starting from the raw public reads, TCRdb applied fastp trimming at Q25, assembled clones with MiXCR and retained in-frame beta chains. Each CDR3 protein appears once, grouped with its most common genes and DNA. The V and J calls, along with clone size, are taken from TCRdb and not from the paper's own processing. The table for this sample lists around 540,000 distinct CDR3 sequences; about 16% of them were counted only once. About 29% of the sample lies in the top ten.

The source is a woman aged 30 to 39 with Graves' ophthalmopathy. Here the chain combines TRBV28 and TRBJ2-7; 10 junctional bases match TRBD1. The sample was blood. The CDR3 is CASTEDRGSSYEQYF. The DNA reads as follows: TGTGCCAGCACCGAGGACAGGGGGAGCTCCTACGAGCAGTACTTC.